Sequencing of this TCR beta chain was carried out in a study of response to subunit inactivated influenza vaccine. Study-level results: After each seasonal influenza vaccination, few new T cells are recruited, the authors suggested.

TCRdb itself ran the RT-PCR reads through MiXCR, one entry per CDR3 protein. The sample has 550,000 to 800,000 distinct CDR3 sequences, about 15% seen once; the top ten hold roughly 12%. Germline V lookup: CDR1 KGHSY, CDR2 FQNENV. Trimming removed 2 bases from V and 7 bases from J, with 17 bases in between. CDR3 length equals 15 residues. Points on this clonotype: The antigen remains unidentified.

The specimen comprised PBMCs from blood, sampled 12 days after vaccination. The chain couples TRBV16 to TRBJ1-2; D might be TRBD1 (6 bases). The source is a man in his fifties or sixties who received an inactivated influenza vaccine. The CDR3 region has the DNA TGTGCCAGCAGCCAAGTGACAGGAAATCCAAGTGGCTACACCTTC. The encoded protein is CASSQVTGNPSGYTF.